This entry is about one T cell receptor (beta chain). These data belong to a study of blood T cell repertoires in COVID-19. For the study at large: Specimens from acute and convalescent COVID-19 originated in the United States, Italy and Spain. Sample material is recorded as cDNA or gDNA derived from T cells, B-cell-depleted T cells, or PBMCs.

Authors' data handling: Estimation of nucleated cell counts relied on the amplification of reference gene primers. Method: immunoSEQ multiplex PCR; TCRdb's copy keeps in-frame clones and lacks some. Clonal size and the V and J genes are those of that table, whereas D and trimming came from the DNA. Here the sample spans some 150,000 clones, almost 90% being singletons. V lost 3 bases to trimming and J lost 3 bases, with 15 bases between them. Germline V CDR1 and CDR2: SGHAT, FQNNGV. The CDR3 is 16 residues long. The clonotype comes from a human donor in a cohort sampled during active COVID-19. This rearrangement joins TRBV11-2 to TRBJ1-3; perhaps TRBD1 as D (6 bases). The sequenced sample was peripheral blood. As DNA, the CDR3 is TGTGCCAGCAGCTTTTATACAGGGCTGGGTGGAAACACCATATATTTT. Its translation: CASSFYTGLGGNTIYF.